Following are 14 T cell receptor beta chains from one sample sequenced in a study of blood T cell repertoires in COVID-19 (dated by TCRdb to 2019 to 2021). The library was prepared using the immunoSEQ multiplex PCR assay. TCRdb's version of the immuneACCESS table is confined to in-frame rearrangements and falls short of the full clone set. An unresolved V gene accounts for under half of the shortfall where checked; the remainder is of unknown origin. The sample includes about 180,000 clones, with 88% observed a single time. Of the sample, roughly 9% is held by the ten largest clones. Sequencing was performed on PBMCs or T cells enriched from blood (not recorded which). The source of these receptors is a woman between 18 and 29 years old who had recovered from COVID-19.

The V call is TRBV16, the J call TRBJ2-3; 8 nucleotides match TRBD1. Per the germline V gene, CDR1 is KGHSY and CDR2 is FQNENV. V was clipped by 2 bases and J by 2 bases; unmatched bases: 6. The CDR3 consists of 16 residues. The CDR3 DNA reads as TGTGCCAGCAGCCAAACGGACAGGGCACTCACAGATACGCAGTATTTT. It yields the protein CASSQTDRALTDTQYF. The whole variable domain, remainder taken from reference TRBV16 and TRBJ2-3, is GEEVAQTPKHLVRGEGQKAKLYCAPIKGHSYVFWYQQVLKNEFKFLISFQNENVFDETGMPKERFSAKCLPNSPCSLEIQATKLEDSAVYFCASSQTDRALTDTQYFGPGTRLTVL.

This chain joins TRBV18 and TRBJ2-1; tentatively, D is TRBD2 (6 bases). The V gene lost 3 bases and the J gene lost 1 base, with 13 bases spanning the gap. CDR3 length: 16 residues. CDR1 and CDR2 from the germline V gene are KGHSH and LQKENI. For the CDR3, the DNA is TGTGCCAGCTCACCTCCCCTAGCGAGGTCCTACAATGAGCAGTTCTTC. Translated: CASSPPLARSYNEQFF.

The V and J genes are TRBV15 and TRBJ2-7; D is unresolved. Trimming stripped 0 bases from V and 1 base from J, with 4 bases between. Germline values: CDR1 LNHNV, CDR2 YYDKDF (reference sequence). The CDR3 has 13 residues. The chain's CDR3 is CATSREYSYEQYF. The DNA for the CDR3 is TGTGCCACCAGCAGAGAGTATTCCTACGAGCAGTACTTC.

V gene TRBV7-9 combines with J gene TRBJ2-5, with D perhaps TRBD2 (6 bases). V was clipped by 0 bases and J by 1 base, with 12 bases between them. Germline V gene lookup returns CDR1 SEHNR and CDR2 FQNEAQ (reference sequence). There are 16 residues in the CDR3. In DNA, the CDR3 is TGTGCCAGCAGCTTAGCGAGACTGACTAGCCAAGAGACCCAGTACTTC. Translated: CASSLARLTSQETQYF.

The rearrangement uses TRBV18 and TRBJ2-5; 10 nucleotides align to TRBD2. The germline V gene encodes CDR1 KGHSH and CDR2 LQKENI. CDR3 length: 15 amino acids. V shed 8 bases and J 3 bases; nucleotides not matched to a gene: 9. The CDR3 nucleotides are TGTGCCAGCCCCATGGGGCTAGCGGGGGAAGAGACCCAGTACTTC. Protein product: CASPMGLAGEETQYF.

This chain uses TRBV5-3 with TRBJ1-2; tentative D call: TRBD1 (6 bases). TRBV5-3 is noted as an ORF with a role that remains uncertain. Trimming left V 5 bases short and J 4 bases short, with 30 bases between. This CDR3 contains 19 residues. This CDR3 is CARSHWWSRDKKPCYGYTF. The CDR3 nucleotides read TGTGCCAGAAGTCATTGGTGGTCCCGGGACAAAAAACCATGCTATGGCTACACCTTC.

The chain joins TRBV24-1 to TRBJ1-1, with 7 bases matching TRBD1. The CDR3 extends over 14 amino acids. From germline, CDR1 is KGHDR and CDR2 SFDVKD. V shed 9 bases and J 1 base; nucleotides not matched to a gene: 7. The CDR3 region has the DNA TGTGCCACCCGGGTATACAGGGGGAACACTGAAGCTTTCTTT. Its protein product is CATRVYRGNTEAFF.

The chain couples TRBV27 to TRBJ2-7; D remains ambiguous. Looked up from germline, CDR1 is MNHEY and CDR2 is SMNVEV (reference sequence). The CDR3 length is 11 residues. V shed 3 bases and J shed 6 bases, with 6 bases lying between them. Here the CDR3 DNA reads TGTGCCAGCAGTTTCCAGTCCGAGCAGTACTTC. Translated, it gives CASSFQSEQYF.

The genes are TRBV5-6 and TRBJ1-5; 9 bases are shared with TRBD1. The CDR3 has 15 amino acids. Germline V CDR1 and CDR2: SGHDT, YYEEEE. Trimming removed 4 bases from V and 2 bases from J; junction bases left unmatched: 4. The CDR3 region has the DNA TGTGCCAGCAGCCCGGGACAGGGCCGCAATCAGCCCCAGCATTTT. This translates into CASSPGQGRNQPQHF.

This rearrangement joins TRBV10-3 to TRBJ2-1; no clear D gene. V dropped 0 bases and J dropped 7 bases, with 10 bases sitting between them. This CDR3 has 14 residues. Germline-derived CDR1 and CDR2 are ENHRY and SYGVKD. CDR3 amino acids: CAISESNLGNEQFF. The DNA for the CDR3 is TGTGCCATCAGTGAGTCGAATCTCGGGAATGAGCAGTTCTTC.

The chain employs TRBV28 and TRBJ2-5; D possibly corresponds to TRBD2 (7 bases). Trimming took off 4 bases at V and 5 bases at J, with 17 bases between the two ends. Germline values: CDR1 MDHEN, CDR2 SYDVKM. The CDR3 spans 15 residues. CDR3 sequence reads: CASSSNRARGETQYF. CDR3 in DNA: TGTGCCAGCAGTTCTAACAGGGCGCGGGGGGAGACCCAGTACTTC.

V is TRBV28 and J is TRBJ1-2; the match to TRBD1 covers 8 bases. This CDR3 is 11 amino acids long. Per the germline V gene, CDR1 is MDHEN and CDR2 is SYDVKM. J was trimmed by 8 bases and V by 7 bases; bases with no gene match: 3. This CDR3 reads CASISGGGYTF. In DNA form, the CDR3 reads TGTGCCAGCATATCAGGGGGCGGCTACACCTTC.

The rearrangement links TRBV5-1 to TRBJ1-1; D ambiguous. The V end was cut by 0 bases, the J end by 4 bases, with 10 bases between. From germline, CDR1 is SGHRS and CDR2 YFSETQ. The CDR3 is 14 residues long. For the CDR3, the DNA is TGCGCCAGCAGCTTGGCCGCGGGTGGCACTGAAGCTTTCTTT. This encodes CASSLAAGGTEAFF.

The chain carries TRBV7-3 and TRBJ2-2; D might be TRBD2 (5 bases). This CDR3 comprises 14 residues. V dropped 2 bases and J dropped 1 base, with 5 bases sitting between them. Germline values: CDR1 SGHTA, CDR2 FQGTGA. The CDR3 DNA reads as TGTGCCAGCAGCTTAGGACTGAACACCGGGGAGCTGTTTTTT. Encoded protein: CASSLGLNTGELFF.